A selection of T cell receptor beta chains follows, all from one sample in a study of blood T cell repertoires in COVID-19. Clones were read by immunoSEQ multiplex PCR, and TCRdb kept only the in-frame ones, dropping some. The profile shows 100,000 to 110,000 clones, about 85% of them singletons. Sequencing was performed on peripheral blood. These receptors originate from a man aged 50 to 59 with active or convalescent COVID-19. Both conserved end residues are part of each CDR3. D genes are given only for firm matches. Rows give clone size only sometimes, using once, few, many, or a class for an expanded clone.

>TRBJ2-1|.|TRBV24-1|.
CATSDFLGSYNEQFF
TGTGCCACCAGTGATTTCCTAGGTTCCTACAATGAGCAGTTCTTC
>TRBJ2-5|.|TRBV5-6|TRBD2
CASSYSGLAGETQYF
TGTGCCAGCAGCTATTCGGGACTAGCAGGAGAGACCCAGTACTTC
>TRBJ2-1|.|TRBV15|TRBD2
CATRSGGGLNEQFF
TGTGCCACCCGATCCGGGGGGGGATTAAATGAGCAGTTCTTC
>TRBJ2-3|.|TRBV11-2|.
CASSLVLQGSSTDTQYF
TGTGCCAGCAGCTTAGTCTTGCAGGGTTCTAGCACAGATACGCAGTATTTT
>TRBJ2-1|.|TRBV6-4|.
CASSDPRAGFGYNEQFF
TGTGCCAGCAGTGACCCCCGGGCAGGGTTTGGCTACAATGAGCAGTTCTTC
>TRBJ1-3|.|TRBV7-9|.
CASSRGSVGNTIYF
TGTGCCAGCAGCCGCGGATCGGTGGGAAACACCATATATTTT
>TRBJ1-2|once|TRBV20-1|.
CSASLPGGGYTF
TGCAGTGCTAGTCTCCCGGGGGGGGGCTACACCTTC
>TRBJ2-1|.|TRBV6-5|TRBD2
CASRGGSSEQFF
TGTGCCTCCCGGGGAGGGAGCTCGGAGCAGTTCTTC
>TRBJ1-4|few|TRBV2|.
CASTLEGGLSEKLFF
TGTGCCAGCACCCTCGAGGGGGGGCTGAGCGAAAAACTGTTTTTT
>TRBJ2-3|.|TRBV29-1|TRBD2
CSVRAGAATDTQYF
TGCAGCGTTCGAGCGGGAGCGGCGACAGATACGCAGTATTTT
>TRBJ2-2|.|TRBV10-3|TRBD2
CATAPGTSGPRDTGELFF
TGTGCCACCGCACCCGGGACTAGCGGGCCTCGGGACACCGGGGAGCTGTTTTTT
>TRBJ1-4|.|TRBV7-9|.
CASSQVQGLDEKLFF
TGTGCCAGCAGCCAGGTCCAGGGCCTAGATGAAAAACTGTTTTTT
>TRBJ2-3|once|TRBV21-1|.
CASSPGTSGRFTDTQYF
TGTGCCAGCAGCCCAGGGACTAGCGGCCGATTCACAGATACGCAGTATTTT
>TRBJ2-1|.|TRBV5-1|.
CASSQRSIPYNEQFF
TGCGCCAGCAGCCAAAGGAGCATCCCCTACAATGAGCAGTTCTTC
>TRBJ2-1|once|TRBV7-9|.
CASSLFSGTHSYNEQFF
TGTGCCAGCAGCTTATTCTCCGGGACACACTCCTACAATGAGCAGTTCTTC
>TRBJ1-4|few|TRBV11-2|.
CASSLDVWSEKLFF
TGTGCCAGCAGCTTAGACGTGTGGAGTGAAAAACTGTTTTTT
>TRBJ2-3|.|TRBV7-2|TRBD2
CASSSGWAGTSVPDTQYF
TGTGCCAGCAGCTCGGGGTGGGCAGGGACTAGCGTTCCAGATACGCAGTATTTT
>TRBJ2-1|.|TRBV24-1|TRBD2
CATSDPLAGVLDEQFF
TGTGCCACCAGTGACCCCCTAGCGGGAGTCTTGGATGAGCAGTTCTTC
>TRBJ1-2|.|TRBV9|.
CASSVEIGGNYGYTF
TGTGCCAGCAGCGTAGAAATCGGGGGTAACTATGGCTACACCTTC
>TRBJ2-7|once|TRBV15|TRBD1
CATSRSGTGYEQYF
TGTGCCACCAGCAGATCCGGGACAGGCTACGAGCAGTACTTC
>TRBJ2-3|.|TRBV15|.
CATSTERPLSDTQYF
TGTGCCACCAGCACGGAGCGGCCCTTATCGGATACGCAGTATTTT
>TRBJ1-1|.|TRBV11-3|.
CASSPRHEGEAFF
TGTGCCAGCAGCCCGCGACACGAGGGTGAAGCTTTCTTT
>TRBJ1-2|.|TRBV28|.
CASSSPGTPSMNYGYTF
TGTGCCAGCAGTTCCCCCGGGACACCATCGATGAACTATGGCTACACCTTC
>TRBJ2-5|.|TRBV19|TRBD1
CASRGQGGKTQYF
TGTGCCAGTAGAGGACAGGGGGGAAAGACCCAGTACTTC
>TRBJ1-2|.|TRBV7-9|TRBD1
CASGRGQGYTF
TGTGCCAGCGGCAGGGGGCAAGGCTACACCTTC
>TRBJ2-1|.|TRBV7-9|TRBD2
CASSPRPGTSEYNEQFF
TGTGCCAGCAGCCCACGACCCGGGACTAGCGAATACAATGAGCAGTTCTTC
>TRBJ2-7|.|TRBV24-1|TRBD1
CATSDLSDRDEQYF
TGTGCCACCAGTGATTTGTCGGACAGGGACGAGCAGTACTTC
>TRBJ1-4|.|TRBV18|TRBD1
CASSLAGTATEKLFF
TGTGCCAGCTCACTGGCCGGGACAGCCACTGAAAAACTGTTTTTT
>TRBJ2-5|many|TRBV7-8|.
CASSLGAGRETQYF
TGTGCCAGCAGCTTAGGTGCAGGCCGAGAGACCCAGTACTTC
>TRBJ2-1|.|TRBV7-9|.
CASSFRRADNEQFF
TGTGCCAGCAGCTTTCGCAGGGCCGACAATGAGCAGTTCTTC
>TRBJ1-6|.|TRBV6-5|.
CASSYATGLANSPLHF
TGTGCCAGCAGTTACGCGACCGGACTGGCAAATTCACCCCTCCACTTT
>TRBJ1-2|.|TRBV12-3/TRBV12-4|TRBD1
CASSLQGAYGYTF
TGTGCCAGCAGCCTACAGGGGGCCTATGGCTACACCTTC
>TRBJ2-1|.|TRBV9|TRBD2
CASSVVLSGINEQFF
TGTGCCAGCAGCGTAGTCCTTAGCGGGATAAATGAGCAGTTCTTC
>TRBJ2-7|.|TRBV18|TRBD2
CASSPQPQGGAGEQYF
TGTGCCAGCTCACCTCAGCCTCAGGGAGGGGCCGGCGAGCAGTACTTC
>TRBJ1-2|.|TRBV19|TRBD1
CASSIENRGLGYTF
TGTGCCAGTAGTATAGAAAACAGGGGGCTTGGCTACACCTTC
>TRBJ1-1|.|TRBV3-1/TRBV3-2|.
CASSPTLGQSNTEAFF
TGTGCCAGCAGCCCTACCCTTGGACAATCGAACACTGAAGCTTTCTTT
>TRBJ2-7|.|TRBV27|.
CASFGGTSNYEQYF
TGTGCCAGCTTTGGGGGGACTTCTAACTACGAGCAGTACTTC
>TRBJ1-2|.|TRBV12-1|.
CASSFAGADEYGYTF
TGTGCCAGCAGCTTTGCGGGGGCGGATGAGTATGGCTACACCTTC
>TRBJ2-7|.|TRBV4-2|TRBD2
CASSQSTSGSAREQYF
TGTGCCAGCAGCCAAAGTACTAGCGGGAGCGCGAGGGAGCAGTACTTC
>TRBJ1-6|.|TRBV14|.
CASSQVTGSPLHF
TGTGCCAGCAGCCAAGTGACGGGGTCACCCCTCCACTTT
>TRBJ2-2|.|TRBV4-1|.
CASSLRLGANTGELFF
TGCGCCAGCAGCCTCCGACTAGGAGCGAACACCGGGGAGCTGTTTTTT
>TRBJ1-6|.|TRBV28|.
CASSTMGHQNSPLHF
TGTGCCAGCAGTACCATGGGACACCAGAATTCACCCCTCCACTTT
>TRBJ2-7|few|TRBV6-4|TRBD1
CASSLGTGVNEQYF
TGTGCCAGCAGTCTTGGGACAGGGGTGAACGAGCAGTACTTC
>TRBJ1-5|.|TRBV19|.
CASSPGIGQPQHF
TGTGCCAGTAGTCCAGGAATAGGTCAGCCCCAGCATTTT
>TRBJ1-5|.|TRBV19|TRBD1
CATSTHQGGLVSPQHF
TGTGCCACGAGCACCCACCAAGGGGGCCTCGTTTCTCCCCAGCATTTT